Below are 17 T cell receptor beta chains sequenced from a single sample in a study of blood T cell repertoires in COVID-19. Clones were sequenced by immunoSEQ multiplex PCR, and TCRdb holds only the in-frame ones, with some missing. The table has about 97,000 clones, around 87% seen once. The specimen was peripheral blood. Source of these receptors: a man over 45 with active or convalescent COVID-19.

The chain carries TRBV10-2 and TRBJ2-7; tentatively, D is TRBD1 (6 bases). Germline assignment: CDR1 WSHSY and CDR2 SAAADI. The CDR3 totals 12 residues. V was clipped by 3 bases and J by 3 bases, with 6 bases between them. The CDR3 nucleotides are TGCGCCAGCAGTGAACAGGGCTACGAGCAGTACTTC. This gives the protein CASSEQGYEQYF.

The chain carries TRBV24-1 and TRBJ2-7; the D gene is possibly TRBD1 (6 bases). V was trimmed by 5 bases and J by 5 bases, leaving 15 bases between them. Germline CDR1 and CDR2: KGHDR and SFDVKD. The CDR3 consists of 14 residues. Written as DNA, the CDR3 is TGTGCCACCAGTGTGGCCAGGGGACCTAACGAGCAGTACGTC. Protein sequence: CATSVARGPNEQYV.

This clone was counted a few times. The chain links TRBV15 to TRBJ1-2, with a possible D match to TRBD1 (6 bases). Trimming shortened V by 6 bases and J by 6 bases, and 14 bases separated the two germline ends. CDR3 size: 13 residues. From germline, CDR1 is LNHNV and CDR2 YYDKDF (reference sequence). The CDR3 loop is CATRTGQQDGYTF. In DNA form, the CDR3 reads TGTGCCACCAGGACCGGACAGCAGGATGGCTACACCTTC.

The CDR3 bases are TGTGCCAGCAGCGCAACAGGATGGGAGACCCAGTACTTC. This translates into CASSATGWETQYF. This chain uses TRBV5-6 with TRBJ2-5; weak D call: TRBD1 (5 bases). The CDR3 covers 13 residues. V lost 4 bases to trimming and J lost 5 bases, with 12 bases between them. Germline CDR1 is SGHDT and CDR2 is YYEEEE.

The chain employs TRBV24-1 and TRBJ2-4, with a weak D call TRBD2 (5 bases). V was clipped by 5 bases and J by 3 bases, with 16 bases between them. CDR1 and CDR2 from the germline V gene are KGHDR and SFDVKD. The length of the CDR3 is 16 residues. This CDR3 is CATSGRAGVDKNIQYF. In nucleotides, the CDR3 is TGTGCCACCAGTGGTCGGGCCGGGGTAGACAAAAACATTCAGTACTTC.

The V and J genes are TRBV28 and TRBJ2-1, with TRBD1 as a possible D gene (5 bases). This CDR3 spans 11 amino acids. The germline V gene encodes CDR1 MDHEN and CDR2 SYDVKM. V dropped 4 bases and J dropped 10 bases, with 8 bases sitting between them. In DNA form, the CDR3 reads TGTGCCAGCAGTTCATCAGGGGAGCAGTTCTTC. This sequence encodes CASSSSGEQFF. Full variable domain (outside the CDR3, taken from reference TRBV28 and TRBJ2-1): DVKVTQSSRYLVKRTGEKVFLECVQDMDHENMFWYRQDPGLGLRLIYFSYDVKMKEKGDIPEGYSVSREKKERFSLILESASTNQTSMYLCASSSSGEQFFGPGTRLTVL.

This clone was observed a few times. The CDR3 is CAWSRGDRVEGYTF. The DNA for the CDR3 is TGTGCCTGGAGTAGAGGGGACAGGGTAGAGGGCTACACCTTC. The chain combines TRBV30 with TRBJ1-2, with TRBD1 matching 9 bases. V shed 2 bases, J shed 8 bases, and the junction held 9 bases outside the gene matches. Germline CDR1 and CDR2: GTSNPN and SVGIG (reference sequence). The CDR3 covers 14 residues.

The J gene is TRBJ1-1, the V gene TRBV6-5; D remains ambiguous. The V end lost 6 bases, the J end lost 4 bases, and 9 bases lay between the germline ends. The CDR3 totals 12 residues. In germline, CDR1 is MNHEY, CDR2 SVGAGI. The DNA of the CDR3 is TGTGCCAGCAGAATAGGGAGCACTGAAGCTTTCTTT. Amino acids: CASRIGSTEAFF.

By share of the sample, this clone is medium-sized. The chain employs TRBV5-6 and TRBJ1-4; D gene unclear. Germline assignment: CDR1 SGHDT and CDR2 YYEEEE. With 4 bases removed from V and 15 bases from J, the gap between germline ends came to 25 bases. This CDR3 has 15 residues. The DNA for the CDR3 is TGTGCCAGCAGCCGGGCGAGTGGGGAGAGAAAAAGGGTGTTTTTT. Its translation: CASSRASGERKRVFF.

The chain uses TRBV25-1 and TRBJ1-1; D might be TRBD1 (6 bases). Germline V gene lookup returns CDR1 MGHDK and CDR2 SYGVNS. Trimming removed 8 bases from V and 1 base from J, with 17 bases in between. This CDR3 has 15 amino acids. The CDR3 coding sequence is TGTGCCAGCCAAGACTACAGGGCAGAGAACACTGAAGCTTTCTTT. Amino acids: CASQDYRAENTEAFF.

This chain uses TRBV27 with TRBJ1-5, with 7 bases matching TRBD1. The length of the CDR3 is 18 residues. V shed 5 bases, J shed 6 bases, and the junction held 19 bases outside the gene matches. The V gene's germline CDR1 is MNHEY and CDR2 SMNVEV (reference sequence). CDR3 sequence: CASSDPTKGQAASQPQHF. The CDR3 nucleotides read TGTGCCAGCAGTGACCCCACAAAAGGACAGGCCGCGAGTCAGCCCCAGCATTTT.

The gene calls are TRBV5-8 and TRBJ2-5; D is undetermined. The CDR3 has 12 residues. Germline CDR1 is SGHTS and CDR2 is YDEGEE. The germline V and J ends were trimmed by 0 bases and 4 bases, with 4 bases remaining between them. CDR3 nucleotides: TGTGCCAGCAGCTTGGTCTCAGAGACCCAGTACTTC. It yields the protein CASSLVSETQYF.

The V and J genes are TRBV28 and TRBJ2-2; a weak D match, TRBD1 (7 bases). This CDR3 contains 14 residues. Germline CDR1 MDHEN, CDR2 SYDVKM. The V end was cut by 5 bases, the J end by 6 bases, with 13 bases between. This CDR3 reads CASSKTGRSGELFF. In nucleotides, the CDR3 is TGTGCCAGCAGTAAGACAGGGAGGTCCGGGGAGCTGTTTTTT.

J is TRBJ2-2 and V is TRBV28; possibly TRBD2 for D (5 bases). The V end lost 1 base, the J end lost 6 bases, and 6 bases lay between the germline ends. Per the germline V gene, CDR1 is MDHEN and CDR2 is SYDVKM. This CDR3 has 13 amino acids. CDR3 sequence reads: CASSLYGAGELFF. The DNA for the CDR3 is TGTGCCAGCAGTTTATACGGGGCCGGGGAGCTGTTTTTT.

CDR3 nucleotides: TGCGCCAGCAGTGAGTCCCAGATGAACACTGAAGCTTTCTTT. Protein sequence: CASSESQMNTEAFF. The V call is TRBV10-1, the J call TRBJ1-1; no clear D. The CDR3 runs to 14 residues. Trimming cost V 0 bases and J 0 bases, with 5 bases left between them. The germline CDR1 and CDR2 sequences are WNHNN and SYGVQD (reference sequence).

The gene calls are TRBV18 and TRBJ2-1, with TRBD2 as a possible D gene (6 bases). This CDR3 spans 15 amino acids. Germline V gives CDR1 KGHSH, CDR2 LQKENI. V gave up 6 bases and J gave up 5 bases, with 17 bases separating them. CDR3: CASSPQGTGHNEQFF. DNA for the CDR3: TGTGCCAGCTCCCCCCAAGGGACTGGGCACAATGAGCAGTTCTTC.

V and J are TRBV19 and TRBJ1-2, with 7 bases fitting TRBD1. CDR1 LNHDA and CDR2 SQIVND come from the germline V gene (reference sequence). The CDR3 has 13 amino acids. The V and J ends lost 3 bases and 7 bases, in that order; junction bases with no gene match: 5. The CDR3 DNA reads TGTGCCAGTAGTATGTCACAGGGGAGTGGCTACACCTTC. This codes for CASSMSQGSGYTF.